This T cell receptor beta chain was recorded in a study of T cell responses to AZD1222 COVID-19 vaccine. As for the study in general: Doses given second, at about 4 or about 12 weeks, were pooled.

Study conclusions and caveats: Females made up more of the donors, who were largely white British, and clonal diversity may have come out too low. None of the repertoires were sampled until the peak T cell response had passed.

Details on this clone: The antigen is unknown.

The CDR3 contains 14 residues. V shed 0 bases and J shed 5 bases, with 8 bases lying between them. Looked up from germline, CDR1 is SGHRS and CDR2 is YFSETQ. Generated by immunoSEQ multiplex PCR, the TCRdb table keeps only in-frame clones and is missing some. The data hold around 180,000 clones, with 75% to 95% observed a single time. The source is an adult in good health. The sample in question was peripheral blood, obtained on day 0 of AZD1222 vaccination. The chain has TRBV5-1 and TRBJ1-4, with D possibly TRBD1 on 5 matching bases. The CDR3 loop reads CASSLGGSNEKLFF. CDR3 DNA: TGCGCCAGCAGCTTGGGGGGGTCGAATGAAAAACTGTTTTTT.